The 2 T cell receptor beta chains presented below share a single source sample, sequenced in a study of T-cell memory formation after mild COVID-19. TCRdb processed the 5' RACE reads anew with MiXCR; each CDR3 protein has one entry. The sample holds approximately 450,000 distinct CDR3 sequences, around a sixth seen once. Sequencing was performed on PBMCs or a T cell subset sorted from them (not recorded which). These receptors were obtained from an adult woman who had mild COVID-19 (a few samples of this study predate the infection). Cell type and time point are not known.

This chain joins TRBV6-5 and TRBJ2-1, with D perhaps matching TRBD2 (5 bases). Trimming left V 4 bases short and J 8 bases short, with 21 bases between. Germline CDR1 is MNHEY and CDR2 is SVGAGI. The CDR3 is 16 residues long. CDR3 DNA sequence: TGTGCCAGCAGTTTGTATAGTCTAGCTTATGGGGATGAGCAGTTCTTC. It specifies CASSLYSLAYGDEQFF.

The genes are TRBV4-2 and TRBJ2-2; D is unclear. CDR3 length: 14 amino acids. The germline gives CDR1 LGHNA, CDR2 YNFKEQ. Trimming removed 0 bases from V and 4 bases from J, with 6 bases in between. The CDR3 is CASSQEGITGELFF. CDR3 bases: TGTGCCAGCAGCCAAGAGGGGATCACCGGGGAGCTGTTTTTT.